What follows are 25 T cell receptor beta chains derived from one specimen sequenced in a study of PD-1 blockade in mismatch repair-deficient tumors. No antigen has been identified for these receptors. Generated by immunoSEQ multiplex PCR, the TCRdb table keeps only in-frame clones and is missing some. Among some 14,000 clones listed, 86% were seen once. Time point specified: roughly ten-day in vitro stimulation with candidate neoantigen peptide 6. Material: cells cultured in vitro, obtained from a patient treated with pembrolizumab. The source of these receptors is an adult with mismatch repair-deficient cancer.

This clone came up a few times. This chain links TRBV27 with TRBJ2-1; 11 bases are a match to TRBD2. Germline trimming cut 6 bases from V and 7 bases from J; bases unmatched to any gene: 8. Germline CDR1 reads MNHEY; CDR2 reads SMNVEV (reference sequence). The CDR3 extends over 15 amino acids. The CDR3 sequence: CASSQGASGRNEQFF. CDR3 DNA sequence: TGTGCCAGCAGCCAAGGGGCTAGCGGGAGGAATGAGCAGTTCTTC.

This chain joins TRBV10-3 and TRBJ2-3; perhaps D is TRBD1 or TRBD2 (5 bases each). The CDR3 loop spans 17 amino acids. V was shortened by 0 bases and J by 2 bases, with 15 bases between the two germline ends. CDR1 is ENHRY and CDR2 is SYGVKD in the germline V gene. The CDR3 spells CAISESRDDPFTDTQYF. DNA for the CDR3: TGTGCCATCAGTGAGTCCCGGGACGATCCGTTCACAGATACGCAGTATTTT.

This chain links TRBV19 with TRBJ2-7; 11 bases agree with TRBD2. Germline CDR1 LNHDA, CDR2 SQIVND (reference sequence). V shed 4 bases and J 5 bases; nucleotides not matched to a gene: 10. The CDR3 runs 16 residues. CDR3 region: CASSTQLAGGRNEQYF. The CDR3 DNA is TGTGCCAGTAGTACCCAGCTAGCGGGAGGCAGGAACGAGCAGTACTTC.

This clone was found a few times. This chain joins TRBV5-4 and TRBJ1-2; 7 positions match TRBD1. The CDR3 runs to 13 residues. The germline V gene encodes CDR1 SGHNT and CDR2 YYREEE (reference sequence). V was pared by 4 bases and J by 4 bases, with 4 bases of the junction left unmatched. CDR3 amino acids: CASSNDRAYGYTF. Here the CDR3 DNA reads TGTGCCAGCAGCAACGACAGGGCCTATGGCTACACCTTC.

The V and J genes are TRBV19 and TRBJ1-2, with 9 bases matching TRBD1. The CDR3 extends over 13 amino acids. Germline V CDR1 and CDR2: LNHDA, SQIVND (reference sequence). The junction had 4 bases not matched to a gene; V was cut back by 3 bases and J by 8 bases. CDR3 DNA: TGTGCCAGTAGTATCGGGACAGGGTACGGCTACACCTTC. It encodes CASSIGTGYGYTF.

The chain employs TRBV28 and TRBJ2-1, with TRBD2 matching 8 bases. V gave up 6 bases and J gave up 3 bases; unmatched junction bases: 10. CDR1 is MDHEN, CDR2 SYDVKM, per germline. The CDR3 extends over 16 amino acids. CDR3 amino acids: CASSGWREASYNEQFF. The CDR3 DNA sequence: TGTGCCAGCAGCGGCTGGCGGGAGGCGAGCTACAATGAGCAGTTCTTC. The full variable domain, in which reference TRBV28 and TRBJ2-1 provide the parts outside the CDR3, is DVKVTQSSRYLVKRTGEKVFLECVQDMDHENMFWYRQDPGLGLRLIYFSYDVKMKEKGDIPEGYSVSREKKERFSLILESASTNQTSMYLCASSGWREASYNEQFFGPGTRLTVL.

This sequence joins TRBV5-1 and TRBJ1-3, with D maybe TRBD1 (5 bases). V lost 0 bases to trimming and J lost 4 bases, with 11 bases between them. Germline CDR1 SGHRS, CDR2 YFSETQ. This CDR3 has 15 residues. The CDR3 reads CASSLEGAGGNTIYF. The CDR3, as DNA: TGCGCCAGCAGCTTGGAAGGGGCAGGAGGAAACACCATATATTTT. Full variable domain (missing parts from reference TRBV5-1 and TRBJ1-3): KAGVTQTPRYLIKTRGQQVTLSCSPISGHRSVSWYQQTPGQGLQFLFEYFSETQRNKGNFPGRFSGRQFSNSRSEMNVSTLELGDSALYLCASSLEGAGGNTIYFGEGSWLTVV.

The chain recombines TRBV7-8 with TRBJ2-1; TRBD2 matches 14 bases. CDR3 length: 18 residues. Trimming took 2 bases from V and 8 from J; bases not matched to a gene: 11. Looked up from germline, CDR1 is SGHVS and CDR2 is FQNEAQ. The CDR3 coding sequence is TGTGCCAGCAGCTTACCCCTCAGACTAGCGGGAGGGCTATATGAGCAGTTCTTC. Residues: CASSLPLRLAGGLYEQFF.

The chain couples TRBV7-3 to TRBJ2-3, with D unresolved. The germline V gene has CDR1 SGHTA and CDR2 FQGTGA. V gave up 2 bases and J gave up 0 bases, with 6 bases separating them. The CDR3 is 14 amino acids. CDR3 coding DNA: TGTGCCAGCAGCTTACGCTCTAGCACAGATACGCAGTATTTT. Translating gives CASSLRSSTDTQYF.

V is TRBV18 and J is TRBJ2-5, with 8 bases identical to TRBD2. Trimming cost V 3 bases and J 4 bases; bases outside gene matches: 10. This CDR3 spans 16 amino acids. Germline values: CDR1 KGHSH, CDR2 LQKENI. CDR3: CASSPGDSGIGETQYF. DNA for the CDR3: TGTGCCAGCTCACCTGGGGATAGCGGGATCGGAGAGACCCAGTACTTC.

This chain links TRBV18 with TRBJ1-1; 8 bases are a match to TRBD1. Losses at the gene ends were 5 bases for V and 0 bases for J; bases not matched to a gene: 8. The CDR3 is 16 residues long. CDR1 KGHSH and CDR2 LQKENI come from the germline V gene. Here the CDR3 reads CASSSQGGGVNTEAFF. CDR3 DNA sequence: TGTGCCAGCTCATCACAGGGGGGAGGGGTGAACACTGAAGCTTTCTTT.

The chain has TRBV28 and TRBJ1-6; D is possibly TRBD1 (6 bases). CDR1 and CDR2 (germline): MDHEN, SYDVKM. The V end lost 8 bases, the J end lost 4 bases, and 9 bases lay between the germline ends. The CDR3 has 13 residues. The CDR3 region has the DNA TGTGCCAGCCTCGGACAGTATAATTCACCCCTCCACTTT. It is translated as CASLGQYNSPLHF.

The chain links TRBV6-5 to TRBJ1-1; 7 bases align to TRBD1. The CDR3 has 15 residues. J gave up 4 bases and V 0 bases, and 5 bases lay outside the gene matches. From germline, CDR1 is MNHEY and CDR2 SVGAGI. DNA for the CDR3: TGTGCCAGCAGTTACTCGGACAGGCCAACCACTGAAGCTTTCTTT. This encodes CASSYSDRPTTEAFF.

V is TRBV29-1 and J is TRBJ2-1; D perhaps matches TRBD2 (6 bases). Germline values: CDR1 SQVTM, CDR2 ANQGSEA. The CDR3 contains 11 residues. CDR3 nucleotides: TGCGCACGGGGGTCCGGCAATGAGCAGTTCTTC. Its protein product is CARGSGNEQFF.

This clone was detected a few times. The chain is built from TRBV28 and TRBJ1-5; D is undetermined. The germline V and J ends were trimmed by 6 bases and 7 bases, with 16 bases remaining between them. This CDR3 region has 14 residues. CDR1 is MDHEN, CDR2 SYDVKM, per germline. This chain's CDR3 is CASRDPQLRQPQHF. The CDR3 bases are TGTGCCAGCAGGGACCCACAGTTAAGACAGCCCCAGCATTTT. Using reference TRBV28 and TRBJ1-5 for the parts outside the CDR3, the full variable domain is DVKVTQSSRYLVKRTGEKVFLECVQDMDHENMFWYRQDPGLGLRLIYFSYDVKMKEKGDIPEGYSVSREKKERFSLILESASTNQTSMYLCASRDPQLRQPQHFGDGTRLSIL.

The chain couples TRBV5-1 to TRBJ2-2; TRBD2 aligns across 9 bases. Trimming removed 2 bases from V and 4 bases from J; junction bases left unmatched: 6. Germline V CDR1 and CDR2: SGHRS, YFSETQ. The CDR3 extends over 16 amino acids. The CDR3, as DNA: TGCGCCAGCAGCTTAGTAGCGGGAGTATCCACCGGGGAGCTGTTTTTT. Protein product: CASSLVAGVSTGELFF. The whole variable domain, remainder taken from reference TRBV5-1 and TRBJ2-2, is KAGVTQTPRYLIKTRGQQVTLSCSPISGHRSVSWYQQTPGQGLQFLFEYFSETQRNKGNFPGRFSGRQFSNSRSEMNVSTLELGDSALYLCASSLVAGVSTGELFFGEGSRLTVL.

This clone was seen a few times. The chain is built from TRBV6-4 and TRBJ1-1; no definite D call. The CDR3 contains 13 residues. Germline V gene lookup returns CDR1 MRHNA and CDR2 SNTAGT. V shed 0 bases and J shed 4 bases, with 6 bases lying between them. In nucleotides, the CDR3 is TGTGCCAGCAGTGACTCTCCCCTCACTGAAGCTTTCTTT. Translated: CASSDSPLTEAFF.

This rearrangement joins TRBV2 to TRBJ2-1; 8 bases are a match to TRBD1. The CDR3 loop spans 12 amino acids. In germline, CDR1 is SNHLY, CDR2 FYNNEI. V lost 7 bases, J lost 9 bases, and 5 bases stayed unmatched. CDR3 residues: CASTQGAGEQFF. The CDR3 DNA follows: TGTGCCAGCACCCAGGGGGCCGGTGAGCAGTTCTTC.

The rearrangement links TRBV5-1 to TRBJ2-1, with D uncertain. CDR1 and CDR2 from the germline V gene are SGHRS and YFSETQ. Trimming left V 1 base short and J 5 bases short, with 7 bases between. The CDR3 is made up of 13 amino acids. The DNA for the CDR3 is TGCGCCAGCAGCTTGTTTCAGGACAATGAGCAGTTCTTC. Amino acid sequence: CASSLFQDNEQFF.

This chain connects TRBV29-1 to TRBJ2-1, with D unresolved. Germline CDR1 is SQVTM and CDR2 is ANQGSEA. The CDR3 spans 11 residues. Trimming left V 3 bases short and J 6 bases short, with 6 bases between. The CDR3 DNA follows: TGCAGCGTTGAGGGCCCCAATGAGCAGTTCTTC. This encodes CSVEGPNEQFF.

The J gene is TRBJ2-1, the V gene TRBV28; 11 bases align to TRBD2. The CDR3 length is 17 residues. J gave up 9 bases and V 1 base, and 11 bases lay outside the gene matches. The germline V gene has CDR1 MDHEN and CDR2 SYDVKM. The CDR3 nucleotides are TGTGCCAGCAGTTTATTCGATTTAGCGGGAGGGCCGGGTGAGCAGTTCTTC. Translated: CASSLFDLAGGPGEQFF.

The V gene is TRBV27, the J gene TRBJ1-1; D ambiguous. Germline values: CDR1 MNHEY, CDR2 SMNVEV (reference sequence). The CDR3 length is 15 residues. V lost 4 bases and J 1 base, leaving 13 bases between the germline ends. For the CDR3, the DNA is TGTGCCAGCAGTTCATCCAGACGGCCGAACACTGAAGCTTTCTTT. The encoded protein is CASSSSRRPNTEAFF.

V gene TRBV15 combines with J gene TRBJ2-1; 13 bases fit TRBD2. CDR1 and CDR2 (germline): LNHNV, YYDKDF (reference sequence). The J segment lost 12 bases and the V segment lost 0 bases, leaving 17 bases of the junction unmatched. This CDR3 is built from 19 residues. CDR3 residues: CATSRDLEWGLAGIGRQFF. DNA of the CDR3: TGTGCCACCAGCAGAGATCTTGAGTGGGGACTAGCGGGAATCGGAAGGCAGTTCTTC. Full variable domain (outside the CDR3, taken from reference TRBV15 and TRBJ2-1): DAMVIQNPRYQVTQFGKPVTLSCSQTLNHNVMYWYQQKSSQAPKLLFHYYDKDFNNEADTPDNFQSRRPNTSFCFLDIRSPGLGDTAMYLCATSRDLEWGLAGIGRQFFGPGTRLTVL.

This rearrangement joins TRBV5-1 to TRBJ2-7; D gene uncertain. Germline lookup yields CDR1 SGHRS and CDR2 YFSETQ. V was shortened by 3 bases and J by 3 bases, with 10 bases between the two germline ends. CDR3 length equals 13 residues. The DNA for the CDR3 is TGCGCCAGCAGCTCCCAGCTGAACTACGAGCAGTACTTC. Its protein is CASSSQLNYEQYF.

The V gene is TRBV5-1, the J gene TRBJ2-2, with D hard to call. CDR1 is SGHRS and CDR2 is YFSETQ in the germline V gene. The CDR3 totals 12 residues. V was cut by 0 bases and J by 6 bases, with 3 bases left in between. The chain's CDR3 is CASSLDAGELFF. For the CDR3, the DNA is TGCGCCAGCAGCTTGGACGCCGGGGAGCTGTTTTTT.